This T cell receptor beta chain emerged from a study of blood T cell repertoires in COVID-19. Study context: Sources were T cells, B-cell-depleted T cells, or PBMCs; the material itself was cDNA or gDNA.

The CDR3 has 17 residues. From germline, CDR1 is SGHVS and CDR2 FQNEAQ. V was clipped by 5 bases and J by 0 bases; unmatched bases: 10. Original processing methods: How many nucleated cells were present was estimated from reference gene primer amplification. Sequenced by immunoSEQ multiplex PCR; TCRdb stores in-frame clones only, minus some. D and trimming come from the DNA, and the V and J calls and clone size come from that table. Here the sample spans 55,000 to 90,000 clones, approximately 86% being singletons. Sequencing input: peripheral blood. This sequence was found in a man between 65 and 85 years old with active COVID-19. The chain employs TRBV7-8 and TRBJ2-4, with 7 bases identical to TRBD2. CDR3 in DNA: TGTGCCAGCAGCGCCTCAACTAGCGCTATAGCCAAAAACATTCAGTACTTC. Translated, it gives CASSASTSAIAKNIQYF.